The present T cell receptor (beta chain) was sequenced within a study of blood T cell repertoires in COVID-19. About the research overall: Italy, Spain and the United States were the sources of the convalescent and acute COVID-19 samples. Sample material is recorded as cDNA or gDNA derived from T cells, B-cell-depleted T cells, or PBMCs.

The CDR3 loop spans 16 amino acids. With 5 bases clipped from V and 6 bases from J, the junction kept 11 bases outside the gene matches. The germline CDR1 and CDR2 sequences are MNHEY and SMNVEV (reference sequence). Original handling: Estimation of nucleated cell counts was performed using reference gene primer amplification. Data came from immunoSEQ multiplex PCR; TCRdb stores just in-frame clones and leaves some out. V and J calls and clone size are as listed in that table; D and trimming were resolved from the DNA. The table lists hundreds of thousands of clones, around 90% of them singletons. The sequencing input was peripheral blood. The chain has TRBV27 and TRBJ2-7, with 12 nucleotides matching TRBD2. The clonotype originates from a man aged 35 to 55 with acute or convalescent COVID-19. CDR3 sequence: CASSIRLAGAPGEQYF. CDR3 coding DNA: TGTGCCAGCAGTATCAGACTAGCGGGGGCCCCGGGCGAGCAGTACTTC.